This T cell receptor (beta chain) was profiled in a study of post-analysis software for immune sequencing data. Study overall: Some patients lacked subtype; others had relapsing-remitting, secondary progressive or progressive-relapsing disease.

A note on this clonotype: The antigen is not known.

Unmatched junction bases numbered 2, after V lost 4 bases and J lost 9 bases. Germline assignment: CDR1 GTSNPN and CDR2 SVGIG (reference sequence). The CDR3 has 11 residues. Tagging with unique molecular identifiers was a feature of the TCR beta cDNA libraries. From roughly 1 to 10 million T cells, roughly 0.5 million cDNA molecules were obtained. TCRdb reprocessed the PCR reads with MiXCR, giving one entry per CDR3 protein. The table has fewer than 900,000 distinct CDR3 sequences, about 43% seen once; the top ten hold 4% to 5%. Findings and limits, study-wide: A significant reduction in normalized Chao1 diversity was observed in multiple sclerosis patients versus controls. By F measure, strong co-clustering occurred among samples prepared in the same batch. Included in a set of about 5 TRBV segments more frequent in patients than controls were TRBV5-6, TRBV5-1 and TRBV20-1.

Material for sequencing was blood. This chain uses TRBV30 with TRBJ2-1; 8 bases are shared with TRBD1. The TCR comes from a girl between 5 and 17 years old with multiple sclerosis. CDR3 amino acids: CAWTDRGEQFF. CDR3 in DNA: TGTGCCTGGACCGACAGGGGTGAGCAGTTCTTC.